Sequencing of this TCR beta chain was carried out in a study of blood T cells in healthy people across ages. The CDR3 runs to 14 residues. Germline CDR1 and CDR2: MNHEY and SVGAGI. In the case of this clonotype: A read error may account for a junction end that differs from germline.

The authors ran a second PCR of roughly 6 to 11 cycles using a sample-barcoded 5' primer and a J-beta primer mix. Each CDR3 protein is one row after TCRdb ran MiXCR on the 5' RACE reads. This table has hundreds of thousands of distinct CDR3 sequences, less than 35% appearing once. V is TRBV6-5 and J is TRBJ1-4, with a tentative D call TRBD1 (5 bases). Sequencing was done on a sample of blood. This receptor was identified in a woman of 80 years or more in good health. The CDR3 DNA reads TGTACCAGCAGTTACTGGGGGAAGAACGAAAAACTGTTTTTT. This codes for CTSSYWGKNEKLFF.